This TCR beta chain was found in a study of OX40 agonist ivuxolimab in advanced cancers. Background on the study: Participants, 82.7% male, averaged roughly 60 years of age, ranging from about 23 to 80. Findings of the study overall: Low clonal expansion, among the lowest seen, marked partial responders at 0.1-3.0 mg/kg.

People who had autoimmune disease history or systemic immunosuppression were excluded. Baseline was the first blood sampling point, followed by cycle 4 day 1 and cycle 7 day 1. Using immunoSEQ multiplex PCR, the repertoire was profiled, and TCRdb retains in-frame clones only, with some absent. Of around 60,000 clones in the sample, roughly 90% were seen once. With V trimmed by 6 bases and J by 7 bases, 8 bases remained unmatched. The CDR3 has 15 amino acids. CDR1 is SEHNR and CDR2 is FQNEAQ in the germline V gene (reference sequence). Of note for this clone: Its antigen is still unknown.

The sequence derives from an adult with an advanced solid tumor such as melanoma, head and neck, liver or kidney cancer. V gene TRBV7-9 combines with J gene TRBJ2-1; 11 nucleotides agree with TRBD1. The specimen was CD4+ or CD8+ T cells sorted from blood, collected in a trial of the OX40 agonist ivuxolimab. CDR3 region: CASRPWDRGKNEQFF. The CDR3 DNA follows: TGTGCCAGCAGGCCTTGGGACAGGGGGAAGAATGAGCAGTTCTTC.